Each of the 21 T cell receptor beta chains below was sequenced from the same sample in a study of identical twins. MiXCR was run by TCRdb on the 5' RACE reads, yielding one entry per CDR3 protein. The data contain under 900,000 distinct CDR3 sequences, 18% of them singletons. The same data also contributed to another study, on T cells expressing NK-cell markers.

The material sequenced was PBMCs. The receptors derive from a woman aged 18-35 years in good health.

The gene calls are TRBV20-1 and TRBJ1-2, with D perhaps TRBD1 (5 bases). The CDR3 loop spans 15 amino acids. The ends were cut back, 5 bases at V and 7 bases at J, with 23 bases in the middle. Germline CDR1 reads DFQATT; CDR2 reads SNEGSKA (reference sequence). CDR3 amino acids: CSARPSGLEWGGYTF. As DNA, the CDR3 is TGCAGTGCTCGCCCATCGGGACTAGAATGGGGTGGCTACACCTTC.

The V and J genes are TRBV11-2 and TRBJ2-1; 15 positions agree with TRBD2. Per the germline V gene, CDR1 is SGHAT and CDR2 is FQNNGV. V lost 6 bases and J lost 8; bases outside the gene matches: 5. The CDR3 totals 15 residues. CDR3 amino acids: CASRSGLAGGDEQFF. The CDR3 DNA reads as TGTGCCAGCAGATCAGGACTAGCGGGAGGGGATGAGCAGTTCTTC.

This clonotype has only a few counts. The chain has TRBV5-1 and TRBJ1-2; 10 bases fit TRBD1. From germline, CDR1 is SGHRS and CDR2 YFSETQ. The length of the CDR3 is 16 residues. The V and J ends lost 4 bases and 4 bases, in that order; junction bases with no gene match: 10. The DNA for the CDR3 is TGCGCCAGCAGCATTAACCCGGGACAGGGGTCCTATGGCTACACCTTC. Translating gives CASSINPGQGSYGYTF.

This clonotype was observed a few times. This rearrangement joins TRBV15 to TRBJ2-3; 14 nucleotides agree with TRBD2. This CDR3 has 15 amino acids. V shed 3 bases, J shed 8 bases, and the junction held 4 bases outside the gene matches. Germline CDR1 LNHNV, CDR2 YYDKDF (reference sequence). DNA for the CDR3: TGTGCCACCAGCAGCCAAGGGACTAGCGGGAGTACGCAGTATTTT. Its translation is CATSSQGTSGSTQYF.

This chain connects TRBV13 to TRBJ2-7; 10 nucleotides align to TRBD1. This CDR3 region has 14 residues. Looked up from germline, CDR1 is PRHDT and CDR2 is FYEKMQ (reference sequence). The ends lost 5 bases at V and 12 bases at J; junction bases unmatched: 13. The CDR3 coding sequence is TGTGCCAGCAGCAACCGGGACAGGGGCCTTGCTGCGTACTTC. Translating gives CASSNRDRGLAAYF.

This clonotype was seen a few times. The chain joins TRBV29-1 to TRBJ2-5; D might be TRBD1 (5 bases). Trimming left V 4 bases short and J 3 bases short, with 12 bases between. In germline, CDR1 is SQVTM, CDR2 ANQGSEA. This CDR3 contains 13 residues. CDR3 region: CSVGPGREETQYF. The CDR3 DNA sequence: TGCAGCGTTGGTCCAGGGCGCGAAGAGACCCAGTACTTC. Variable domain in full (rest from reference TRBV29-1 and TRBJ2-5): SAVISQKPSRDICQRGTSLTIQCQVDSQVTMMFWYRQQPGQSLTLIATANQGSEATYESGFVIDKFPISRPNLTFSTLTVSNMSPEDSSIYLCSVGPGREETQYFGPGTRLLVL.

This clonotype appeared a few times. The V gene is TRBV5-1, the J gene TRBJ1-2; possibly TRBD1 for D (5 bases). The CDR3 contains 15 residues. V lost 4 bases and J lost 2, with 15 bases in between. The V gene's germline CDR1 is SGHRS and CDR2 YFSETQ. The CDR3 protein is CASSLRGAGNYGYTF. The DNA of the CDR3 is TGCGCCAGCAGCCTGAGAGGCGCAGGGAACTATGGCTACACCTTC. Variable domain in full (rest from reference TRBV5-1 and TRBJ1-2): KAGVTQTPRYLIKTRGQQVTLSCSPISGHRSVSWYQQTPGQGLQFLFEYFSETQRNKGNFPGRFSGRQFSNSRSEMNVSTLELGDSALYLCASSLRGAGNYGYTFGSGTRLTVV.

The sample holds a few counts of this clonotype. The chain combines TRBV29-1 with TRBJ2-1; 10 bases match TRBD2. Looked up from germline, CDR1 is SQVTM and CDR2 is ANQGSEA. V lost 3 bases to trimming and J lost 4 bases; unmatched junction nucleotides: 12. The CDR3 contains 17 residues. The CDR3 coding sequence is TGCAGCGTTGAGGGAACGGGGCTAGCGGGGGTGTACAATGAGCAGTTCTTC. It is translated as CSVEGTGLAGVYNEQFF.

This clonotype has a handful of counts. The CDR3 DNA reads as TGTGCCAGCAGCTTAGCTATAACAGGGGCCCTGGGGACCCAGTACTTC. This codes for CASSLAITGALGTQYF. The rearrangement uses TRBV7-2 and TRBJ2-5; 7 bases agree with TRBD1. The CDR3 runs 16 residues. Trimming at V came to 0 bases and at J to 7 bases, leaving 11 bases not matched to a gene. Looked up from germline, CDR1 is SGHTA and CDR2 is FQGNSA.

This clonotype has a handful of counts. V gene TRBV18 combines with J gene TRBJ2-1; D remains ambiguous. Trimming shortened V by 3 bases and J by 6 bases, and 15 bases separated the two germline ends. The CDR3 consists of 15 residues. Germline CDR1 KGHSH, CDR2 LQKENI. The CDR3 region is CASSPYQEVFNEQFF. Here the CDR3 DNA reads TGTGCCAGCTCACCGTATCAGGAAGTTTTCAATGAGCAGTTCTTC.

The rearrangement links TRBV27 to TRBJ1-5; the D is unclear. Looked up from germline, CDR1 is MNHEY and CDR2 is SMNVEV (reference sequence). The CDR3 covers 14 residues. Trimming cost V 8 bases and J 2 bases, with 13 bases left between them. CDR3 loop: CASARGWGNQPQHF. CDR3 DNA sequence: TGTGCCAGCGCTCGGGGTTGGGGCAATCAGCCCCAGCATTTT.

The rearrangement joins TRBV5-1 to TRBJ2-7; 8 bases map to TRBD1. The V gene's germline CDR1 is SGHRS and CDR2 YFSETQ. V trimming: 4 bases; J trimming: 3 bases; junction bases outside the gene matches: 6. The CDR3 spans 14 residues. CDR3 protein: CASSGSDRGYEQYF. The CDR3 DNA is TGCGCCAGCAGCGGGTCTGACAGGGGCTACGAGCAGTACTTC.

The CDR3 region is CSARTGDPAYEQYF. The CDR3, as DNA: TGCAGCGCCCGGACAGGGGACCCCGCTTACGAGCAGTACTTC. This rearrangement joins TRBV29-1 to TRBJ2-7, with TRBD1 matching 9 bases. The CDR3 has 14 residues. Trimming cost V 7 bases and J 4 bases; bases outside gene matches: 11. Germline assignment: CDR1 SQVTM and CDR2 ANQGSEA.

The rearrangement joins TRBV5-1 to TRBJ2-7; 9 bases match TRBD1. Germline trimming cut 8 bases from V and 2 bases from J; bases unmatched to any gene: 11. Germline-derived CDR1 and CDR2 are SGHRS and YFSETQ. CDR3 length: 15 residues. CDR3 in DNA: TGCGCCAGTAAACAACCGGGACAGGGTCCCTACGAGCAGTACTTC. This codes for CASKQPGQGPYEQYF.

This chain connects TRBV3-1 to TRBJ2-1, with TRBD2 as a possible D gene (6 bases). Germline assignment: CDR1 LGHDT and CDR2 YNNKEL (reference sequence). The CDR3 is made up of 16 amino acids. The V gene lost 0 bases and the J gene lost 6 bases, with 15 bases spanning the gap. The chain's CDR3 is CASSQEGLLPANEQFF. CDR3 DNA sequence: TGTGCCAGCAGCCAAGAGGGACTTCTCCCCGCCAATGAGCAGTTCTTC.

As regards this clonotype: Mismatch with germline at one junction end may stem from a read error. In DNA form, the CDR3 reads TGTGCCAGCAGTTATACAGGGTCTTGGAGGAACTTC. Encoded protein: CASSYTGSWRNF. The chain combines TRBV2 with TRBJ2-4; D is possibly TRBD1 (6 bases). Germline-derived CDR1 and CDR2 are SNHLY and FYNNEI. The CDR3 runs 12 residues. Full variable domain (rest looked up from reference TRBV2 and TRBJ2-4): EPEVTQTPSHQVTQMGQEVILRCVPISNHLYFYWYRQILGQKVEFLVSFYNNEISEKSEIFDDQFSVERPDGSNFTLKIRSTKLEDSAMYFCASSYTGSWRNFGAGTRLSVL.

Written as DNA, the CDR3 is TGTGCCAGCACCCAGGGGCCTACTAGCGTTCTCAATGAGCAGTTCTTC. Its protein product is CASTQGPTSVLNEQFF. The chain joins TRBV12-3 or TRBV12-4 to TRBJ2-1; D might be TRBD2 (7 bases). Trimming cost V 7 bases and J 6 bases, with 22 bases left between them. This CDR3 region has 16 residues.

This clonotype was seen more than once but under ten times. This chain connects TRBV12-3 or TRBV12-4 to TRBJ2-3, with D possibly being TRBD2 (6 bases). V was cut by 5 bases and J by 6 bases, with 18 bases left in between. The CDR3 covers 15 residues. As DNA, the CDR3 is TGTGCCAGCAGTCTCCGGGACTCGCCCCTCGATACGCAGTATTTT. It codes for CASSLRDSPLDTQYF.

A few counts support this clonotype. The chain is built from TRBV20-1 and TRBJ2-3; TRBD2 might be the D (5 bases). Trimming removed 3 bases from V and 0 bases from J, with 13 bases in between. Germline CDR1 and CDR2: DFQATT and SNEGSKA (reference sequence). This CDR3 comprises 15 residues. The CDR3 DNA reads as TGCAGTGCTAGGGACGAGGGATTCAGCACAGATACGCAGTATTTT. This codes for CSARDEGFSTDTQYF.

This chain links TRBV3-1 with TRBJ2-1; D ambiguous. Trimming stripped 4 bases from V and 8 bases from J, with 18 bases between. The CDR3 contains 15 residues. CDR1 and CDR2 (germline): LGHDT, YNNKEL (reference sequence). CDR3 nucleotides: TGTGCCAGCAGCCTCTCGTGGACGGGTACTTATGAGCAGTTCTTC. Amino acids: CASSLSWTGTYEQFF.

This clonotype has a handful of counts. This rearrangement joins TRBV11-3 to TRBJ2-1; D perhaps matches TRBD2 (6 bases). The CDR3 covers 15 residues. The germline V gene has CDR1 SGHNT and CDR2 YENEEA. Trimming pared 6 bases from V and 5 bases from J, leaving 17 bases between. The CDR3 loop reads CASRLDWRGNNEQFF. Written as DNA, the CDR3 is TGTGCCAGCAGGCTAGACTGGCGGGGAAACAATGAGCAGTTCTTC.